These 30 T cell receptor beta chains came from one sample sequenced in a study of CD8 T cells in Susac syndrome. Random hexamers served to reverse transcribe roughly 0.45 to 1 ug RNA. TCRdb itself ran the immunoSEQ multiplex PCR reads through MiXCR, one entry per CDR3 protein. This repertoire shows under 200,000 distinct CDR3 sequences, approximately 94% found once; its top ten account for around 0.092%. The sample consisted of CD4+ T cells from PBMCs. The source of these receptors is a human donor with Susac syndrome.

This clonotype has just a few counts. V usage is TRBV29-1 and J usage is TRBJ2-7, with 12 bases lining up with TRBD2. V dropped 4 bases and J dropped 6; count of bases not matched to a gene: 4. Germline V CDR1 and CDR2: SQVTM, ANQGSEA. The CDR3 contains 13 residues. For the CDR3, the DNA is TGCAGCGTTGTACTAGCGGGGGGCGGCGAGCAGTACTTC. Encoded protein: CSVVLAGGGEQYF.

The gene calls are TRBV3-1 and TRBJ2-5; D remains ambiguous. The CDR3 length is 13 residues. Germline values: CDR1 LGHDT, CDR2 YNNKEL (reference sequence). Deletions cut 6 bases from V and 3 bases from J, with 11 bases between. In DNA form, the CDR3 reads TGTGCCAGCAGAACGCAGACTGAAGAGACCCAGTACTTC. Its protein is CASRTQTEETQYF.

This clonotype was found a few times. The V and J genes are TRBV20-1 and TRBJ2-3; the D is unclear. This CDR3 is 11 amino acids long. Trimming stripped 5 bases from V and 2 bases from J, with 5 bases between. Germline V gene lookup returns CDR1 DFQATT and CDR2 SNEGSKA (reference sequence). CDR3 residues: CSARITDTQYF. In DNA form, the CDR3 reads TGCAGTGCTCGGATCACAGATACGCAGTATTTT.

The gene calls are TRBV18 and TRBJ2-3; D call uncertain. The CDR3 loop spans 14 amino acids. The germline V gene has CDR1 KGHSH and CDR2 LQKENI. V lost 3 bases and J lost 0, with 7 bases in between. CDR3 nucleotide sequence: TGTGCCAGCTCACCCGGGCCGAGCACAGATACGCAGTATTTT. Its protein is CASSPGPSTDTQYF.

The chain combines TRBV7-9 with TRBJ2-5, with 13 bases identical to TRBD2. This CDR3 has 15 residues. The trim removed 3 bases at V and 5 bases at J, leaving 3 bases unmatched. CDR1 SEHNR and CDR2 FQNEAQ come from the germline V gene (reference sequence). The CDR3 reads CASSFGLAGVETQYF. CDR3 sequence (DNA): TGTGCCAGCAGCTTCGGACTAGCGGGGGTCGAGACCCAGTACTTC.

The chain has TRBV7-8 and TRBJ1-4, with D uncertain. The V gene lost 5 bases and the J gene lost 5 bases, with 12 bases spanning the gap. CDR1 is SGHVS, CDR2 FQNEAQ, per germline. The CDR3 is 14 residues long. CDR3 sequence (DNA): TGTGCCAGCAGCCCGCGAGTCGGGAATGAAAAACTGTTTTTT. This gives the protein CASSPRVGNEKLFF. The full variable domain, in which reference TRBV7-8 and TRBJ1-4 provide the parts outside the CDR3, is GAGVSQSPRYKVAKRGQDVALRCDPISGHVSLFWYQQALGQGPEFLTYFQNEAQLDKSGLPSDRFFAERPEGSVSTLKIQRTQQEDSAVYLCASSPRVGNEKLFFGSGTQLSVL.

This clonotype was picked up one time. The chain uses TRBV20-1 and TRBJ2-1; no definite D call. Trimming pared 1 base from V and 8 bases from J, leaving 21 bases between. The germline CDR1 and CDR2 sequences are DFQATT and SNEGSKA (reference sequence). The CDR3 extends over 16 amino acids. CDR3 nucleotide sequence: TGCAGTGCTAGAGTCGGGTATCCTAGAGGCCGCGATGAGCAGTTCTTC. The encoded protein is CSARVGYPRGRDEQFF.

The sample holds one count of this clonotype. The gene calls are TRBV20-1 and TRBJ1-1, with TRBD1 identical over 7 bases. With V trimmed by 0 bases and J by 4 bases, 5 bases remained unmatched. The CDR3 is made up of 14 amino acids. From germline, CDR1 is DFQATT and CDR2 SNEGSKA (reference sequence). The CDR3 region is CSARDSGGGTEAFF. Written as DNA, the CDR3 is TGCAGTGCTAGAGATTCAGGGGGAGGCACTGAAGCTTTCTTT.

The chain has TRBV6-5 and TRBJ1-6; 9 bases align to TRBD1. The CDR3 has 14 amino acids. V was pared by 6 bases and J by 7 bases, with 4 bases of the junction left unmatched. CDR1 MNHEY and CDR2 SVGAGI come from the germline V gene. This CDR3 is CASRRTGGNSPLHF. The DNA of the CDR3 is TGTGCCAGCAGGCGCACAGGGGGCAATTCACCCCTCCACTTT.

This chain connects TRBV2 to TRBJ2-7; D gene uncertain. The CDR3 spans 14 residues. V gave up 1 base and J gave up 2 bases, with 9 bases separating them. CDR1 and CDR2 (germline): SNHLY, FYNNEI. In DNA form, the CDR3 reads TGTGCCAGCAGTGAAGGGTGGTGGACCTACGAGCAGTACTTC. It specifies CASSEGWWTYEQYF.

Comment on this clonotype: The junction departs from the called germline gene at one end, perhaps through a read error. The V gene is TRBV12-3 or TRBV12-4, the J gene TRBJ2-1, with 9 bases fitting TRBD2. This CDR3 contains 14 residues. The CDR3 DNA reads as TGTGCCAGCAGCTTAGCGGGGGTCTACAATGAGCAGTTCTTC. It is translated as CASSLAGVYNEQFF.

V and J are TRBV28 and TRBJ1-6; D not certain. The CDR3 extends over 15 amino acids. The V gene's germline CDR1 is MDHEN and CDR2 SYDVKM. Trimming removed 5 bases at V and 8 bases at J, with 16 bases between. The CDR3 here is CASSPRRLGDSPLHF. The CDR3 nucleotides are TGTGCCAGCAGTCCGAGGAGACTCGGGGATTCACCCCTCCACTTT. Full variable domain (remainder filled in from reference TRBV28 and TRBJ1-6): DVKVTQSSRYLVKRTGEKVFLECVQDMDHENMFWYRQDPGLGLRLIYFSYDVKMKEKGDIPEGYSVSREKKERFSLILESASTNQTSMYLCASSPRRLGDSPLHFGNGTRLTVT.

The rearrangement links TRBV5-1 to TRBJ2-7; no clear D gene. The CDR3 totals 13 residues. Germline CDR1 and CDR2: SGHRS and YFSETQ. Trimming pared 6 bases from V and 1 base from J, leaving 11 bases between. The CDR3 bases are TGCGCCAGCAAACGGCCCGAATCCTACGAGCAGTACTTC. It specifies CASKRPESYEQYF.

The chain links TRBV18 to TRBJ2-5; 8 bases agree with TRBD2. V shed 8 bases and J 2 bases; nucleotides not matched to a gene: 4. From germline, CDR1 is KGHSH and CDR2 LQKENI. CDR3 size: 13 residues. The CDR3: CASNPSGQETQYF. Here the CDR3 DNA reads TGTGCCAGCAATCCTAGCGGGCAAGAGACCCAGTACTTC.

In DNA form, the CDR3 reads TGTGCCATCAGTGAGACGCCCCTACCCCCTGAGCAGTTCTTC. Its translation: CAISETPLPPEQFF. J is TRBJ2-1 and V is TRBV10-3; D remains ambiguous. V was cut by 2 bases and J by 9 bases, with 14 bases left in between. CDR1 is ENHRY and CDR2 is SYGVKD in the germline V gene. This CDR3 region has 14 residues.

The DNA of the CDR3 is TGCAGCGTTGGTAACCCCTATGGCTACACCTTC. It encodes CSVGNPYGYTF. The chain uses TRBV29-1 and TRBJ1-2; D is unresolved. The V end was cut by 4 bases, the J end by 4 bases, with 7 bases between. This CDR3 contains 11 residues. Germline-derived CDR1 and CDR2 are SQVTM and ANQGSEA.

The chain combines TRBV9 with TRBJ1-6, with 7 nucleotides matching TRBD1. V was pared by 4 bases and J by 11 bases, with 6 bases of the junction left unmatched. This CDR3 is built from 13 residues. From germline, CDR1 is SGDLS and CDR2 YYNGEE. In DNA form, the CDR3 reads TGTGCCAGCAGCCCCAAGGACAGGACACCCCTCCACTTT. Encoded protein: CASSPKDRTPLHF. The full variable domain, with the rest looked up from reference TRBV9 and TRBJ1-6, is DSGVTQTPKHLITATGQRVTLRCSPRSGDLSVYWYQQSLDQGLQFLIQYYNGEERAKGNILERFSAQQFPDLHSELNLSSLELGDSALYFCASSPKDRTPLHFGNGTRLTVT.

The chain uses TRBV5-4 and TRBJ2-7; 8 nucleotides match TRBD1. Germline V gene sequence: CDR1 SGHNT, CDR2 YYREEE (reference sequence). This CDR3 contains 16 residues. J was trimmed by 1 base and V by 4 bases; bases with no gene match: 10. CDR3 residues: CASSRLGQGWSYEQYF. DNA of the CDR3: TGTGCCAGCAGCCGCCTCGGACAGGGATGGTCCTACGAGCAGTACTTC.

The rearrangement links TRBV4-2 to TRBJ2-3; 7 nucleotides match TRBD2. The junction had 7 bases not matched to a gene; V was cut back by 4 bases and J by 0 bases. CDR1 and CDR2 (germline): LGHNA, YNFKEQ. This CDR3 has 16 residues. The DNA of the CDR3 is TGTGCCAGCAGCCTGCCCGCTAGCGGAAGCACAGATACGCAGTATTTT. Translating it yields CASSLPASGSTDTQYF.

V and J are TRBV5-1 and TRBJ1-1; unclear D gene. The ends were cut back, 0 bases at V and 1 base at J, with 7 bases in the middle. CDR3 size: 14 residues. CDR1 SGHRS and CDR2 YFSETQ come from the germline V gene. The CDR3 spells CASSLAGENTEAFF. For the CDR3, the DNA is TGCGCCAGCAGCTTGGCCGGGGAGAACACTGAAGCTTTCTTT. The full variable domain, completed using reference TRBV5-1 and TRBJ1-1, is KAGVTQTPRYLIKTRGQQVTLSCSPISGHRSVSWYQQTPGQGLQFLFEYFSETQRNKGNFPGRFSGRQFSNSRSEMNVSTLELGDSALYLCASSLAGENTEAFFGQGTRLTVV.

The chain recombines TRBV18 with TRBJ2-7, with D possibly matching TRBD1 (5 bases). From germline, CDR1 is KGHSH and CDR2 LQKENI. This CDR3 comprises 12 residues. Trimming removed 6 bases from V and 2 bases from J, with 8 bases in between. CDR3 sequence reads: CASSWTTYEQYF. The DNA for the CDR3 is TGTGCCAGCTCCTGGACAACCTACGAGCAGTACTTC.

This chain links TRBV12-3 or TRBV12-4 with TRBJ2-6; D ambiguous. Trimming took 0 bases from V and 2 from J, leaving 5 bases between them. The CDR3 is 15 residues long. CDR3 in amino acids: CASSLAGTGANVLTF. The DNA for the CDR3 is TGTGCCAGCAGTTTAGCGGGGACTGGGGCCAACGTCCTGACTTTC.

The CDR3 protein is CASSRSGGSTEAFF. Here the CDR3 DNA reads TGTGCCAGCAGCCGATCAGGGGGAAGCACTGAAGCTTTCTTT. The chain is built from TRBV4-2 and TRBJ1-1, with 7 bases that match TRBD1. V was clipped by 4 bases and J by 4 bases; unmatched bases: 6. The CDR3 spans 14 residues. CDR1 is LGHNA, CDR2 YNFKEQ, per germline.

The CDR3 region has the DNA TGTGCCAGCAGCCAGGGGCCGATCACAGATACGCAGTATTTT. It codes for CASSQGPITDTQYF. The chain combines TRBV14 with TRBJ2-3; maybe TRBD1 (5 bases). The germline V gene encodes CDR1 SGHDN and CDR2 FVKESK. CDR3 length: 14 residues. Between the trimmed V and J ends, which lost 3 bases and 2 bases, there was a span of 9 bases.

The chain carries TRBV20-1 and TRBJ1-5, with D perhaps TRBD1 (5 bases). Germline V lookup: CDR1 DFQATT, CDR2 SNEGSKA (reference sequence). This CDR3 has 13 amino acids. V dropped 4 bases and J dropped 5 bases, with 12 bases sitting between them. The CDR3 DNA follows: TGCAGTGCTACCAGGGCGGGATATCAGCCCCAGCATTTT. The encoded protein is CSATRAGYQPQHF.

V and J are TRBV30 and TRBJ1-4; D is uncertain. Germline lookup yields CDR1 GTSNPN and CDR2 SVGIG (reference sequence). CDR3 size: 17 residues. V was trimmed by 1 base and J by 0 bases, leaving 15 bases between them. CDR3 amino acids: CAWSAGPHFATNEKLFF. In DNA form, the CDR3 reads TGTGCCTGGAGTGCTGGTCCCCACTTTGCAACTAATGAAAAACTGTTTTTT.

V gene TRBV7-9 combines with J gene TRBJ1-1; 8 nucleotides align to TRBD1. The CDR3 runs 15 residues. J was trimmed by 0 bases and V by 5 bases; bases with no gene match: 5. Germline assignment: CDR1 SEHNR and CDR2 FQNEAQ (reference sequence). The CDR3 region is CASSPQGGMNTEAFF. Here the CDR3 DNA reads TGTGCCAGCAGCCCACAGGGGGGGATGAACACTGAAGCTTTCTTT.

The CDR3 spells CASSLAGRGTEAFF. The CDR3 coding sequence is TGTGCCAGCAGCTTGGCAGGGCGGGGGACTGAAGCTTTCTTT. The V gene is TRBV5-6, the J gene TRBJ1-1; the D gene is possibly TRBD1 (5 bases). The ends were cut back, 0 bases at V and 5 bases at J, with 11 bases in the middle. The germline V gene encodes CDR1 SGHDT and CDR2 YYEEEE. This CDR3 contains 14 residues.

The chain joins TRBV6-5 to TRBJ1-1; TRBD1 aligns across 11 bases. V was clipped by 8 bases and J by 4 bases; unmatched bases: 3. The V gene's germline CDR1 is MNHEY and CDR2 SVGAGI. The CDR3 covers 13 residues. CDR3 residues: CASRDRGATEAFF. CDR3 sequence (DNA): TGTGCCAGCCGGGACAGGGGGGCCACTGAAGCTTTCTTT.

The chain joins TRBV30 to TRBJ2-2, with D perhaps TRBD2 (5 bases). The CDR3 totals 14 residues. V was clipped by 0 bases and J by 7 bases, with 12 bases between them. Germline CDR1 reads GTSNPN; CDR2 reads SVGIG (reference sequence). The CDR3 nucleotides read TGTGCCTGGAGTGTTGTAGCGCTTGGCGGGGAGCTGTTTTTT. Protein: CAWSVVALGGELFF. The entire variable domain, with the rest obtained from reference TRBV30 and TRBJ2-2, is as follows: SQTIHQWPATLVQPVGSPLSLECTVEGTSNPNLYWYRQAAGRGLQLLFYSVGIGQISSEVPQNLSASRPQDRQFILSSKKLLLSDSGFYLCAWSVVALGGELFFGEGSRLTVL.